These 24 T cell receptor beta chains came from one sample sequenced in a study of PD-1 blockade in mismatch repair-deficient tumors. Some clones are missing from TCRdb's copy, which holds only in-frame ones; the method was immunoSEQ multiplex PCR. The sample includes almost 9,500 clones, more than 80% seen only once; the top ten take 0.9% to 1%. The specimen was PBMCs, collected approximately 48 weeks after starting pembrolizumab. The source of these receptors is an adult with mismatch repair-deficient cancer.

This clone has just one count. The V call is TRBV18, the J call TRBJ1-3; no clear D. There are 15 residues in the CDR3. The V and J ends lost 0 bases and 0 bases respectively, with 6 bases between them. Germline CDR1 and CDR2: KGHSH and LQKENI. DNA of the CDR3: TGTGCCAGCTCACCACCCCGGTTCTCTGGAAACACCATATATTTT. It is translated as CASSPPRFSGNTIYF.

The chain combines TRBV6-1 with TRBJ2-3, with 8 bases lining up with TRBD2. Germline CDR1 MNHNS, CDR2 SASEGT. This CDR3 spans 16 amino acids. V lost 0 bases and J lost 3; bases outside the gene matches: 5. CDR3 coding DNA: TGTGCCAGCAGTGAAGCTGGACTAGCAGTGACAGATACGCAGTATTTT. This translates into CASSEAGLAVTDTQYF.

This clone showed up just a few times. V and J are TRBV6-5 and TRBJ2-7; the D gene is possibly TRBD2 (6 bases). The V end lost 6 bases, the J end lost 6 bases, and 18 bases lay between the germline ends. The CDR3 consists of 14 residues. CDR1 is MNHEY and CDR2 is SVGAGI in the germline V gene. The DNA of the CDR3 is TGTGCCAGCAGGGGGGGACTCTCTACAGCCGAGCAGTACTTC. Translating it yields CASRGGLSTAEQYF.

The V and J genes are TRBV19 and TRBJ2-5; tentatively, D is TRBD2 (5 bases). Germline V CDR1 and CDR2: LNHDA, SQIVND (reference sequence). V lost 3 bases and J 2 bases, leaving 7 bases between the germline ends. The CDR3 length is 13 residues. The CDR3 loop reads CASSMGRQETQYF. CDR3 DNA: TGTGCCAGTAGTATGGGGAGACAAGAGACCCAGTACTTC.

This sequence joins TRBV5-1 and TRBJ2-3, with unresolved D. Germline V CDR1 and CDR2: SGHRS, YFSETQ. This CDR3 comprises 15 residues. The V and J ends lost 5 bases and 4 bases respectively, with 17 bases between them. The CDR3 sequence is CASRPGSNTPDTQYF. The CDR3 DNA is TGCGCCAGCAGGCCCGGGTCCAATACACCAGATACGCAGTATTTT.

V and J are TRBV5-1 and TRBJ1-4; perhaps TRBD1 as D (6 bases). This CDR3 region has 13 residues. In germline, CDR1 is SGHRS, CDR2 YFSETQ. The germline V and J ends were trimmed by 5 bases and 8 bases, with 13 bases remaining between them. Here the CDR3 reads CASRDSADEKLFF. The CDR3 DNA reads TGCGCCAGCAGGGACAGCGCAGACGAAAAACTGTTTTTT. Full variable domain (rest looked up from reference TRBV5-1 and TRBJ1-4): KAGVTQTPRYLIKTRGQQVTLSCSPISGHRSVSWYQQTPGQGLQFLFEYFSETQRNKGNFPGRFSGRQFSNSRSEMNVSTLELGDSALYLCASRDSADEKLFFGSGTQLSVL.

This clone appeared a few times. The chain couples TRBV27 to TRBJ2-5, with 7 bases matching TRBD2. The CDR3 is 17 amino acids. Germline lookup yields CDR1 MNHEY and CDR2 SMNVEV (reference sequence). J lost 5 bases, V lost 4 bases, and 16 bases had no gene match. In DNA form, the CDR3 reads TGTGCCAGCAGTTCGGCTAAAACTCCCGGACTAGGGGAGACCCAGTACTTC. This encodes CASSSAKTPGLGETQYF.

This clone was recorded once. The V call is TRBV2, the J call TRBJ2-2, with D hard to call. From germline, CDR1 is SNHLY and CDR2 FYNNEI. The CDR3 contains 11 residues. The V end lost 6 bases, the J end lost 5 bases, and 4 bases lay between the germline ends. CDR3 region: CASRSTGELFF. Here the CDR3 DNA reads TGTGCCAGCAGGAGTACCGGGGAGCTGTTTTTT.

This clone was observed a handful of times. The chain couples TRBV4-2 to TRBJ2-7; TRBD2 aligns across 8 bases. CDR3 length: 12 amino acids. Trimming took 5 bases from V and 4 from J; bases not matched to a gene: 1. Per the germline V gene, CDR1 is LGHNA and CDR2 is YNFKEQ. The CDR3 is CASSSGGYEQYF. DNA of the CDR3: TGTGCCAGCAGCTCGGGAGGGTACGAGCAGTACTTC.

The genes are TRBV5-1 and TRBJ1-6; 8 bases match TRBD1. Germline trimming cut 0 bases from V and 7 bases from J; bases unmatched to any gene: 9. The CDR3 is 17 amino acids. Per germline, CDR1 SGHRS and CDR2 YFSETQ. Written as DNA, the CDR3 is TGCGCCAGCAGCTTGGTTTTGGGCGGACAGGGAAATTCACCCCTCCACTTT. Translated, it gives CASSLVLGGQGNSPLHF.

V gene TRBV15 combines with J gene TRBJ2-6, with a possible D match to TRBD2 (5 bases). Germline CDR1 is LNHNV and CDR2 is YYDKDF (reference sequence). V was cut by 5 bases and J by 5 bases, with 25 bases left in between. CDR3 size: 19 residues. Written as DNA, the CDR3 is TGTGCCACCAGCTACACGGGAAGGTGTGACAAAAGTCGGGCCAACGTCCTGACTTTC. Protein sequence: CATSYTGRCDKSRANVLTF.

The CDR3 sequence is CASLIYSSTDTQYF. The CDR3 nucleotides are TGTGCCAGCTTAATTTACTCTAGCACAGATACGCAGTATTTT. The chain employs TRBV10-3 and TRBJ2-3; unclear D gene. Trimming shortened V by 10 bases and J by 0 bases, and 14 bases separated the two germline ends. Germline CDR1 and CDR2: ENHRY and SYGVKD. The length of the CDR3 is 14 residues.

The genes are TRBV7-9 and TRBJ2-7, with TRBD2 identical over 8 bases. The CDR3 spans 18 residues. Germline loops: CDR1 SEHNR, CDR2 FQNEAQ (reference sequence). V shed 5 bases and J 4 bases; nucleotides not matched to a gene: 19. As DNA, the CDR3 is TGTGCCAGCAGCCCCTCGAGGATACTAGCGGAGATTACTTACGAGCAGTACTTC. Residues: CASSPSRILAEITYEQYF. Based on the CDR3 plus reference TRBV7-9 and TRBJ2-7, the full variable domain is DTGVSQNPRHKITKRGQNVTFRCDPISEHNRLYWYRQTLGQGPEFLTYFQNEAQLEKSRLLSDRFSAERPKGSFSTLEIQRTEQGDSAMYLCASSPSRILAEITYEQYFGPGTRLTVT.

This chain links TRBV28 with TRBJ1-2, with 8 nucleotides matching TRBD1. The CDR3 loop spans 18 amino acids. V shed 1 base and J 1 base; nucleotides not matched to a gene: 11. CDR1 is MDHEN, CDR2 SYDVKM, per germline. CDR3 sequence: CASSLSLQGDLRNYGYTF. As DNA, the CDR3 is TGTGCCAGCAGTTTATCTCTACAGGGGGATCTTCGTAACTATGGCTACACCTTC.

In this sample, this clone turned up once. The chain uses TRBV1 and TRBJ1-2; the D call TRBD1 from the table was never checked on the DNA. TRBV1 is shown as a pseudogene. The length of the CDR3 is 14 residues. For the CDR3, the DNA is TGCACCAGCAGCCAAGGACAGGGGTCTGACGGCTACACCTTC. Its protein is CTSSQGQGSDGYTF.

The genes are TRBV25-1 and TRBJ2-2; 7 bases align to TRBD1. CDR3 size: 16 residues. Germline CDR1 reads MGHDK; CDR2 reads SYGVNS. With V trimmed by 5 bases and J by 5 bases, 11 bases remained unmatched. The CDR3 DNA follows: TGTGCCAGCAGTAACACAGGGGAAGGTGGGACCGGGGAGCTGTTTTTT. Translating gives CASSNTGEGGTGELFF.

The V call is TRBV5-1, the J call TRBJ1-1; TRBD1 might be the D (6 bases). The CDR3 consists of 13 residues. With 0 bases removed from V and 8 bases from J, the gap between germline ends came to 11 bases. Germline V gene lookup returns CDR1 SGHRS and CDR2 YFSETQ. CDR3 amino acids: CASSLERQAEAFF. The DNA for the CDR3 is TGCGCCAGCAGCTTGGAGAGACAGGCCGAAGCTTTCTTT.

The chain uses TRBV28 and TRBJ1-2; D gene unclear. The V end lost 2 bases, the J end lost 4 bases, and 8 bases lay between the germline ends. Germline CDR1 and CDR2: MDHEN and SYDVKM. This CDR3 has 13 amino acids. The CDR3 reads CASSLGRIYGYTF. The CDR3 bases are TGTGCCAGCAGTTTAGGCAGGATCTATGGCTACACCTTC.

The V gene is TRBV28, the J gene TRBJ1-1, with D unclear. The CDR3 has 15 amino acids. Trimming stripped 3 bases from V and 0 bases from J, with 11 bases between. Germline lookup yields CDR1 MDHEN and CDR2 SYDVKM. The CDR3 protein is CASSLVGALNTEAFF. The CDR3 DNA reads as TGTGCCAGCAGTTTGGTGGGAGCCCTGAACACTGAAGCTTTCTTT.

The gene calls are TRBV11-3 and TRBJ2-7; perhaps TRBD1 as D (5 bases). The CDR3 runs 17 residues. The germline gives CDR1 SGHNT, CDR2 YENEEA. V was pared by 0 bases and J by 6 bases, with 21 bases between. The CDR3 is CASSLELAGSGPCEQYF. The DNA of the CDR3 is TGTGCCAGCAGCTTAGAATTGGCAGGGTCGGGCCCTTGCGAGCAGTACTTC.

The chain joins TRBV7-6 to TRBJ2-5, with TRBD1 as a possible D gene (5 bases). The germline CDR1 and CDR2 sequences are SGHVS and FNYEAQ. The CDR3 sequence is 14 residues long. V was shortened by 1 base and J by 7 bases, with 13 bases between the two germline ends. For the CDR3, the DNA is TGTGCCAGCAGCTTAGGAAGGGGTCGAAGGACCCAGTACTTC. It yields the protein CASSLGRGRRTQYF.

The V and J genes are TRBV28 and TRBJ1-6; D unclear. Germline loops: CDR1 MDHEN, CDR2 SYDVKM. This CDR3 has 13 residues. V was trimmed by 4 bases and J by 10 bases, leaving 11 bases between them. This chain's CDR3 is CASSSSHTSPLHF. The CDR3, as DNA: TGTGCCAGCAGTTCCTCCCACACCTCACCCCTCCACTTT. Full variable domain (outside the CDR3, taken from reference TRBV28 and TRBJ1-6): DVKVTQSSRYLVKRTGEKVFLECVQDMDHENMFWYRQDPGLGLRLIYFSYDVKMKEKGDIPEGYSVSREKKERFSLILESASTNQTSMYLCASSSSHTSPLHFGNGTRLTVT.

V usage is TRBV7-2 and J usage is TRBJ2-3; possible D gene TRBD2, 6 bases. Between the trimmed V and J ends, which lost 3 bases and 8 bases, there was a span of 12 bases. The CDR3 has 13 amino acids. Germline values: CDR1 SGHTA, CDR2 FQGNSA. The CDR3 region has the DNA TGTGCCAGCAGCTTCACGGGAGAGGGTACGCAGTATTTT. Residues: CASSFTGEGTQYF.

V and J are TRBV5-6 and TRBJ2-1; D perhaps matches TRBD1 (6 bases). The V and J ends lost 0 bases and 3 bases respectively, with 13 bases between them. The CDR3 totals 16 residues. Germline V lookup: CDR1 SGHDT, CDR2 YYEEEE. The CDR3 is CASSLEQGRIYNEQFF. The DNA of the CDR3 is TGTGCCAGCAGCTTGGAACAGGGTCGAATCTACAATGAGCAGTTCTTC.